The 9 T cell receptor beta chains given below trace back to one sample, sequenced in a study of blood T cell repertoires in COVID-19. Data came from immunoSEQ multiplex PCR; TCRdb stores just in-frame clones and leaves some out. The sample records around 290,000 clones, approximately 86% being singletons. What was sequenced was PBMCs or T cells enriched from blood (not recorded which). These receptors all stem from a woman between 18 and 29 years old who had recovered from COVID-19.

This chain links TRBV7-3 with TRBJ1-2; 11 nucleotides line up with TRBD1. Per germline, CDR1 SGHTA and CDR2 FQGTGA. J gave up 7 bases and V 3 bases, and 4 bases lay outside the gene matches. The CDR3 has 14 residues. For the CDR3, the DNA is TGTGCCAGCAGCTTGGACAGGGGGCTGGGTGGCTACACCTTC. Translated: CASSLDRGLGGYTF.

The chain combines TRBV28 with TRBJ1-3; TRBD1 aligns across 10 bases. The germline CDR1 and CDR2 sequences are MDHEN and SYDVKM. The CDR3 extends over 16 amino acids. V gave up 5 bases and J gave up 3 bases; unmatched junction bases: 7. The CDR3 is CASSPDRGSSGNTIYF. The CDR3 region has the DNA TGTGCCAGCAGTCCGGACAGGGGGAGTAGTGGAAACACCATATATTTT.

This chain links TRBV29-1 with TRBJ2-4; TRBD2 matches 8 bases. The germline V gene encodes CDR1 SQVTM and CDR2 ANQGSEA. J gave up 3 bases and V 7 bases, and 8 bases lay outside the gene matches. This CDR3 has 14 residues. The CDR3 region has the DNA TGCAGCGGGGCGATTGCGGGGGGCAAAAACATTCAGTACTTC. It translates to CSGAIAGGKNIQYF.

The chain uses TRBV4-1 and TRBJ1-5; possibly TRBD1 for D (5 bases). CDR3 size: 17 residues. The V end was cut by 3 bases, the J end by 3 bases, with 18 bases between. In germline, CDR1 is MGHRA, CDR2 YSYEKL. The CDR3 sequence is CASSHGGYGWINQPQHF. CDR3 DNA: TGCGCCAGCAGCCACGGGGGTTACGGCTGGATCAATCAGCCCCAGCATTTT.

V usage is TRBV15 and J usage is TRBJ2-1, with 8 bases fitting TRBD1. CDR1 is LNHNV, CDR2 YYDKDF, per germline (reference sequence). The CDR3 covers 17 residues. The V segment lost 4 bases and the J segment 4 bases; nucleotides outside the gene matches: 12. The DNA of the CDR3 is TGTGCCACCAGCAACCCCCATGTGCAGGGGGCTTACAATGAGCAGTTCTTC. As protein: CATSNPHVQGAYNEQFF.

The gene calls are TRBV7-8 and TRBJ1-5; D uncertain. Germline-derived CDR1 and CDR2 are SGHVS and FQNEAQ. The CDR3 length is 14 residues. The germline V and J ends were trimmed by 2 bases and 2 bases, with 7 bases remaining between them. CDR3: CASSLSTGNQPQHF. In DNA form, the CDR3 reads TGTGCCAGCAGCTTAAGCACGGGCAATCAGCCCCAGCATTTT.

This clone was recorded only once. The chain links TRBV10-2 to TRBJ1-6, with D possibly TRBD1 on 6 matching bases. The V gene's germline CDR1 is WSHSY and CDR2 SAAADI. The CDR3 runs 18 residues. With 6 bases removed from V and 8 bases from J, the gap between germline ends came to 26 bases. The CDR3 nucleotides are TGCGCCAGCAGGGACCCGTGGGCAACACCATCAGGGGATTCACCCCTCCACTTT. It encodes CASRDPWATPSGDSPLHF.

The chain links TRBV3-1 (or the pseudogene TRBV3-2) to TRBJ1-6; weak D call: TRBD1 (5 bases). Looked up from germline, CDR1 is LGHDT and CDR2 is YNNKEL (reference sequence). The length of the CDR3 is 16 residues. V gave up 3 bases and J gave up 9 bases, with 18 bases separating them. This CDR3 reads CASSHGGVGVGSPLHF. The CDR3 DNA reads as TGTGCCAGCAGCCACGGGGGGGTAGGCGTCGGTTCACCCCTCCACTTT.

The J gene is TRBJ2-7, the V gene TRBV27; possible D gene TRBD2, 6 bases. Trimming stripped 8 bases from V and 4 bases from J, with 15 bases between. CDR1 and CDR2 from the germline V gene are MNHEY and SMNVEV (reference sequence). The CDR3 loop spans 13 amino acids. CDR3 coding DNA: TGTGCCAGCTCCCATGGGGGAGGATACGAGCAGTACTTC. Its translation: CASSHGGGYEQYF.